Only one count was recorded for the clone carrying this TCR beta chain. This record comes from a study of blood T cell repertoires in COVID-19. The CDR3 loop spans 12 amino acids. Trimming cost V 5 bases and J 7 bases, with 11 bases left between them. Germline V gives CDR1 MNHEY, CDR2 SMNVEV (reference sequence). Data came from immunoSEQ multiplex PCR; TCRdb stores just in-frame clones and leaves some out. This table holds some 250,000 clones, 82% found once. The V gene is TRBV27, the J gene TRBJ1-1; D is ambiguous. This receptor was obtained from a man aged 40-50 years who had recovered from COVID-19. The sequenced sample consisted of PBMCs or T cells enriched from blood (not recorded which). CDR3 protein: CASSRLPGEAFF. CDR3 sequence (DNA): TGTGCCAGCAGTCGCCTTCCCGGTGAAGCTTTCTTT.